The next 5 T cell receptor beta chains were all read from a single sample in a study of cytomegalovirus exposure and HLA in healthy donors. Use of 60 Vbeta and 13 Jbeta primers characterized the PCR. The protocol was immunoSEQ multiplex PCR, while the TCRdb copy is restricted to in-frame clones and leaves out a portion. The specimen's table records under 90,000 clones. The specimen sequenced was PBMCs. The receptor set was obtained from a female donor in good health and CMV-seropositive.

The chain links TRBV9 to TRBJ1-1; D is undetermined. The germline gives CDR1 SGDLS, CDR2 YYNGEE. Between the trimmed V and J ends, which lost 0 bases and 0 bases, there was a span of 6 bases. This CDR3 contains 14 residues. The CDR3 reads CASSVGGMNTEAFF. The CDR3, as DNA: TGTGCCAGCAGCGTAGGCGGGATGAACACTGAAGCTTTCTTT.

The gene calls are TRBV25-1 and TRBJ1-2; D perhaps matches TRBD1 (6 bases). V lost 2 bases and J 4 bases, leaving 14 bases between the germline ends. CDR3 size: 15 residues. Germline CDR1 is MGHDK and CDR2 is SYGVNS. The CDR3 DNA follows: TGTGCCAGCAGTGAACCAGGGGCCCAGTTCTATGGCTACACCTTC. Translated: CASSEPGAQFYGYTF.

The chain is built from TRBV9 and TRBJ2-7, with 7 bases matching TRBD1. The CDR3 length is 15 residues. Trimming removed 1 base from V and 1 base from J; junction bases left unmatched: 5. CDR1 and CDR2 (germline): SGDLS, YYNGEE. The CDR3 is CASSVTGTASYEQYF. The CDR3 DNA reads as TGTGCCAGCAGCGTAACCGGGACAGCATCCTACGAGCAGTACTTC.

The rearrangement joins TRBV2 to TRBJ1-4, with a weak D call TRBD1 (5 bases). V lost 6 bases, J lost 2 bases, and 10 bases lay in between. The CDR3 has 14 amino acids. The germline CDR1 and CDR2 sequences are SNHLY and FYNNEI. The CDR3 region is CASSPPGTNEKLFF. The CDR3 nucleotides are TGTGCCAGCAGCCCCCCAGGGACTAATGAAAAACTGTTTTTT.

This chain joins TRBV5-6 and TRBJ2-7; 8 nucleotides align to TRBD2. The CDR3 sequence is 14 residues long. Germline CDR1 reads SGHDT; CDR2 reads YYEEEE. With 4 bases clipped from V and 4 bases from J, the junction kept 7 bases outside the gene matches. The CDR3 DNA sequence: TGTGCCAGCAGCCCGAGCGGGAGATTATACGAGCAGTACTTC. Encoded protein: CASSPSGRLYEQYF. Filled out from reference TRBV5-6 and TRBJ2-7, the complete variable domain reads DAGVTQSPTHLIKTRGQQVTLRCSPKSGHDTVSWYQQALGQGPQFIFQYYEEEERQRGNFPDRFSGHQFPNYSSELNVNALLLGDSALYLCASSPSGRLYEQYFGPGTRLTVT.